The subject of this entry is one T cell receptor beta chain. The data stem from a study of CD8+ T cells in alopecia areata. The sequencing template was cDNA reverse transcribed from extracted RNA. The method was immunoSEQ multiplex PCR; TCRdb's version includes in-frame clones alone and lacks a portion of them. The sample carries 200,000 to 250,000 clones, approximately 52% recorded once. Germline V gives CDR1 MNHEY, CDR2 SVGAGI. Trimming removed 6 bases from V and 1 base from J, with 13 bases in between. The CDR3 spans 15 residues. The V gene is TRBV6-5, the J gene TRBJ1-5, with D tentatively TRBD1 (5 bases). The clonotype originates from a human donor with alopecia areata. The sequencing here drew on CD4+ T cells sorted from blood, taken at week 0. The CDR3 reads CASRPGQTSNQPQHF. The CDR3 DNA is TGTGCCAGCAGGCCGGGGCAAACCAGCAATCAGCCCCAGCATTTT.